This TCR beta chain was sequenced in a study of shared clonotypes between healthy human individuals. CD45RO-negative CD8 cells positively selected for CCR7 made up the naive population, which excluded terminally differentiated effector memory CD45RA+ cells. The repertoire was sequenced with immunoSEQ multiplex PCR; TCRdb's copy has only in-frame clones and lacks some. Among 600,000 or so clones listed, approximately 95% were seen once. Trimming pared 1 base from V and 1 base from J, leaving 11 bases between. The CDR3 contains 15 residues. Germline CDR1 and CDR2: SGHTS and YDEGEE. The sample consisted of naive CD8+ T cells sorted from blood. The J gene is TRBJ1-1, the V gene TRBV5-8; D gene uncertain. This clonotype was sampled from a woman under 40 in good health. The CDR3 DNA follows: TGTGCCAGCAGCTTGTTTCCGGCAGGGAACACTGAAGCTTTCTTT. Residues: CASSLFPAGNTEAFF.